The rows below give T cell receptor beta chains drawn from one sample of a study of blood T cell repertoires in COVID-19. Sequencing used immunoSEQ multiplex PCR; TCRdb keeps in-frame clones, though not all of them. The table records more than 150,000 clones, about nine tenths of them present only once. Specimen: PBMCs or T cells enriched from blood (not recorded which). These receptors originate from a woman aged 25 to 39 who had recovered from COVID-19. Each CDR3 is given with its conserved first and last residue. Each record gives: V gene, D gene, clone size, J gene, CDR3 DNA, CDR3 protein. The D gene is left open where the match is weak. Some rows mark clone size as missing; the rest say once, few, many or name a class of expanded clone.

v_gene: TRBV6-5
d_gene: NA
abundance: once
j_gene: TRBJ2-5
CDR3nt: TGTGCCAGCAGCCCGGGACAACCCCGAGGGACCCAGTACTTC
CDR3aa: CASSPGQPRGTQYF

v_gene: TRBV19
d_gene: NA
abundance: NA
j_gene: TRBJ2-3
CDR3nt: TGTGCCAGTAGTATCGGTCTCGGCACAGATACGCAGTATTTT
CDR3aa: CASSIGLGTDTQYF

v_gene: TRBV7-2
d_gene: NA
abundance: NA
j_gene: TRBJ1-6
CDR3nt: TGTGCCAGCAGCTCTGGGAGGCCCCAAAGAGGTTCACCCCTCCACTTT
CDR3aa: CASSSGRPQRGSPLHF

v_gene: TRBV19
d_gene: TRBD2
abundance: NA
j_gene: TRBJ2-2
CDR3nt: TGTGCCAGTAGTATCGGGGGAGGGGCGTACACCGGGGAGCTGTTTTTT
CDR3aa: CASSIGGGAYTGELFF

v_gene: TRBV19
d_gene: NA
abundance: NA
j_gene: TRBJ1-4
CDR3nt: TGTGCCAGTAGTATACCCAGACAGACCTCGAATGAAAAACTGTTTTTT
CDR3aa: CASSIPRQTSNEKLFF

v_gene: TRBV6-5
d_gene: NA
abundance: NA
j_gene: TRBJ1-2
CDR3nt: TGTGCCAGCAGTTACCGCCAGGTCTATGGCTACACCTTC
CDR3aa: CASSYRQVYGYTF

v_gene: TRBV2
d_gene: NA
abundance: NA
j_gene: TRBJ2-2
CDR3nt: TGTGCCAGCACTGGGTCACAGGGAAGTTGGGCCGGGGAGCTGTTTTTT
CDR3aa: CASTGSQGSWAGELFF

v_gene: TRBV4-1
d_gene: TRBD1
abundance: NA
j_gene: TRBJ1-4
CDR3nt: TGCGCCAGCAGCCAAGATTCGAGGACAGGGGAATCAAATGAAAAACTGTTTTTT
CDR3aa: CASSQDSRTGESNEKLFF

v_gene: TRBV5-6
d_gene: NA
abundance: NA
j_gene: TRBJ1-4
CDR3nt: TGTGCCAGCAGCTTTATCAACAGGGACGAAAAACTGTTTTTT
CDR3aa: CASSFINRDEKLFF

v_gene: TRBV7-8
d_gene: TRBD1
abundance: NA
j_gene: TRBJ2-7
CDR3nt: TGTGCCAGCAGCTTAGGGGGACAGCAGCGGCTCGAGCAGTACTTC
CDR3aa: CASSLGGQQRLEQYF

v_gene: TRBV7-9
d_gene: TRBD1
abundance: NA
j_gene: TRBJ2-7
CDR3nt: TGTGCCAGCAGCTTACTTCAGGGGGCGAACGAGCAGTACTTC
CDR3aa: CASSLLQGANEQYF

v_gene: TRBV2
d_gene: TRBD1
abundance: NA
j_gene: TRBJ2-7
CDR3nt: TGTGCCAGCCGGGACAGGGAGAGTTACGAGCAGTACTTC
CDR3aa: CASRDRESYEQYF

v_gene: TRBV29-1
d_gene: NA
abundance: NA
j_gene: TRBJ2-5
CDR3nt: TGCAGCGTTGGCTCCCTCAGGGAGACCCAGTACTTC
CDR3aa: CSVGSLRETQYF

v_gene: TRBV9
d_gene: TRBD2
abundance: NA
j_gene: TRBJ2-7
CDR3nt: TGTGCCAGCAGCACTAGCGGGAGGAGGGACGAGCAGTACTTC
CDR3aa: CASSTSGRRDEQYF

v_gene: TRBV5-6
d_gene: NA
abundance: NA
j_gene: TRBJ1-5
CDR3nt: TGTGCCAGCAGCTTAAGAATACAGGGAAGTCGGATTCAGCCCCAGCATTTT
CDR3aa: CASSLRIQGSRIQPQHF

v_gene: TRBV24-1
d_gene: NA
abundance: NA
j_gene: TRBJ2-1
CDR3nt: TGTGCCACCAGTGACTCCCCTTTGAGTGAGCAGTTCTTC
CDR3aa: CATSDSPLSEQFF

v_gene: TRBV9
d_gene: NA
abundance: once
j_gene: TRBJ1-6
CDR3nt: TGTGCCAGCAGCGTAGCCCAGGGGAGCTCCTATAATTCACCCCTCCACTTT
CDR3aa: CASSVAQGSSYNSPLHF

v_gene: TRBV4-1
d_gene: NA
abundance: NA
j_gene: TRBJ1-2
CDR3nt: TGCGCCAGCAGCCATCAGGGGCCGGGCTACACCTTC
CDR3aa: CASSHQGPGYTF

v_gene: TRBV18
d_gene: TRBD1
abundance: NA
j_gene: TRBJ1-3
CDR3nt: TGTGCCAGCTCACCGACGGGACAGGATTCCTCTGGAAACACCATATATTTT
CDR3aa: CASSPTGQDSSGNTIYF

v_gene: TRBV6-5
d_gene: NA
abundance: NA
j_gene: TRBJ2-6
CDR3nt: TGTGCCAGCAGTAATACAGGTTCTGGGGCCAACGTCCTGACTTTC
CDR3aa: CASSNTGSGANVLTF

v_gene: TRBV10-3
d_gene: TRBD1
abundance: NA
j_gene: TRBJ1-5
CDR3nt: TGTGCCATCAGTTCCGCGCCGGGACAGGGGGCCGCCGATCAGCCCCAGCATTTT
CDR3aa: CAISSAPGQGAADQPQHF

v_gene: TRBV7-7
d_gene: NA
abundance: NA
j_gene: TRBJ2-3
CDR3nt: TGTGCTAGCAGCCCTCGGGGTTTCGGCACAGATACGCAGTATTTT
CDR3aa: CASSPRGFGTDTQYF

v_gene: TRBV2
d_gene: NA
abundance: NA
j_gene: TRBJ2-4
CDR3nt: TGTGCCAGCAGTGAAGCGGTAGTAGCCAAAAACATTCAGTACTTC
CDR3aa: CASSEAVVAKNIQYF

v_gene: TRBV19
d_gene: TRBD1
abundance: once
j_gene: TRBJ2-1
CDR3nt: TGTGCCAGTAGTCAACAGACAGGGTGGGCTTTCAATGAGCAGTTCTTC
CDR3aa: CASSQQTGWAFNEQFF

v_gene: TRBV15
d_gene: NA
abundance: NA
j_gene: TRBJ1-5
CDR3nt: TGTGCCACCAGCGTTCCCGGGATGGATCAGCCCCAGCATTTT
CDR3aa: CATSVPGMDQPQHF

v_gene: TRBV30
d_gene: NA
abundance: NA
j_gene: TRBJ2-2
CDR3nt: TGTGCCTGGAGTGTTAGCAGACCGAACACCGGGGAGCTGTTTTTT
CDR3aa: CAWSVSRPNTGELFF

v_gene: TRBV4-2
d_gene: TRBD2
abundance: NA
j_gene: TRBJ2-4
CDR3nt: TGTGCCAGCAGCCAAGGGGCTCAGACTAGCGGGATTCTGTACATTCAGTACTTC
CDR3aa: CASSQGAQTSGILYIQYF

v_gene: TRBV4-2
d_gene: NA
abundance: NA
j_gene: TRBJ2-7
CDR3nt: TGTGCCAGCAGCCAAGATCAAGCGACAGGAGCATCCTACGAGCAGTACTTC
CDR3aa: CASSQDQATGASYEQYF

v_gene: TRBV6-5
d_gene: NA
abundance: NA
j_gene: TRBJ1-1
CDR3nt: TGTGCCAGCAGTTACTCAGGTCTAGGGGGCACTGAAGCTTTCTTT
CDR3aa: CASSYSGLGGTEAFF

v_gene: TRBV13
d_gene: TRBD2
abundance: NA
j_gene: TRBJ2-1
CDR3nt: TGTGCCAGCAGCCCCGCCGGGACTAGCGGATACAATGAGCAGTTCTTC
CDR3aa: CASSPAGTSGYNEQFF

v_gene: TRBV5-1
d_gene: NA
abundance: NA
j_gene: TRBJ2-7
CDR3nt: TGCGCCAGCAGCTTCGACGAGGCGGGGTTCGGCATCGCCTCCGAGCAGTACTTC
CDR3aa: CASSFDEAGFGIASEQYF